Shown below are 10 T cell receptor beta chains from a single sample sequenced in a study of regulatory dendritic cells for organ transplantation. Clones were sequenced by immunoSEQ multiplex PCR, and TCRdb holds only the in-frame ones, with some missing. The sample lists 8,500 to 13,000 clones, roughly 70% occurring once. Sequencing was done on a sample of memory CD8+ T cells from blood. The subset here: CD45RO+ memory T cells. Receptors were obtained from a human donor in good health.

This sequence joins TRBV4-3 and TRBJ2-3; 9 nucleotides agree with TRBD2. The CDR3 covers 16 residues. The trim removed 0 bases at V and 2 bases at J, leaving 3 bases unmatched. The germline V gene encodes CDR1 LGHNA and CDR2 YSLEER. The CDR3 bases are TGCGCCAGCAGCCAAGATGTAGCGGGAGTCACAGATACGCAGTATTTT. It specifies CASSQDVAGVTDTQYF.

The chain recombines TRBV11-2 with TRBJ1-3; maybe TRBD1 (5 bases). The CDR3 is made up of 15 amino acids. Germline V gives CDR1 SGHAT, CDR2 FQNNGV. Trimming cost V 2 bases and J 8 bases, with 16 bases left between them. In DNA form, the CDR3 reads TGTGCCAGCAGCTTATTGGATCGGGGCTTAGACACCATATATTTT. The encoded protein is CASSLLDRGLDTIYF.

The chain recombines TRBV27 with TRBJ2-1; 11 bases align to TRBD2. With V trimmed by 8 bases and J by 4 bases, 7 bases remained unmatched. The CDR3 has 15 amino acids. Germline assignment: CDR1 MNHEY and CDR2 SMNVEV (reference sequence). The CDR3 nucleotides read TGTGCCAGCGGAATAGCGGGGGGGCCGTACAATGAGCAGTTCTTC. Translation: CASGIAGGPYNEQFF.

This clone has just one count. V usage is TRBV7-9 and J usage is TRBJ2-1; D is perhaps TRBD1 or TRBD2 (5 bases each). From germline, CDR1 is SEHNR and CDR2 FQNEAQ (reference sequence). Trimming removed 2 bases from V and 5 bases from J, with 13 bases in between. The CDR3 extends over 15 amino acids. The CDR3 here is CASSLTGALNNEQFF. The DNA for the CDR3 is TGTGCCAGCAGCTTAACCGGGGCTCTAAACAATGAGCAGTTCTTC.

The CDR3 nucleotides read TGTGCCAGCAGCCAAGGGTGGACTCGGGGGACTGAAGCTTTCTTT. This gives the protein CASSQGWTRGTEAFF. The chain uses TRBV4-2 and TRBJ1-1, with D possibly matching TRBD1 (5 bases). The CDR3 consists of 15 residues. The V end lost 1 base, the J end lost 5 bases, and 14 bases lay between the germline ends. Germline values: CDR1 LGHNA, CDR2 YNFKEQ.

The rearrangement links TRBV6-5 to TRBJ2-3; D perhaps matches TRBD2 (5 bases). Trimming took off 4 bases at V and 6 bases at J, with 17 bases between the two ends. CDR1 and CDR2 (germline): MNHEY, SVGAGI. This CDR3 spans 15 amino acids. DNA of the CDR3: TGTGCCAGCAGTTCCCGACCAGAGGGAACGGATACGCAGTATTTT. This codes for CASSSRPEGTDTQYF.

CDR3 amino acids: CASSVSGLRGSYTF. The CDR3 region has the DNA TGTGCCAGCAGCGTCTCAGGGCTGCGAGGGAGCTACACCTTC. The V and J genes are TRBV9 and TRBJ1-2, with D possibly TRBD1 on 5 matching bases. The CDR3 is 14 amino acids. Looked up from germline, CDR1 is SGDLS and CDR2 is YYNGEE. The V end lost 2 bases, the J end lost 9 bases, and 17 bases lay between the germline ends.

The rearrangement links TRBV9 to TRBJ2-3; TRBD2 is a possible D gene (6 bases). Germline assignment: CDR1 SGDLS and CDR2 YYNGEE. Trimming removed 6 bases from V and 5 bases from J, with 13 bases in between. The CDR3 totals 13 residues. CDR3 protein: CASNAGLLDTQYF. The CDR3 coding sequence is TGTGCCAGCAACGCGGGACTCTTAGATACGCAGTATTTT.

About this clone: An end of the junction differs from the germline gene, which may be a read error. V is TRBV7-7 and J is TRBJ1-5, with a weak D call TRBD1 (6 bases). CDR3 length equals 14 residues. Germline loops: CDR1 SSHAT, CDR2 FNYEAQ (reference sequence). CDR3 nucleotides: TGTGCTAGCAGCAAACAGGGAGGTCGACAGCCCCAGCATTTT. Translation gives CASSKQGGRQPQHF.

The chain carries TRBV7-9 and TRBJ1-2; D gene unclear. Trimming took off 4 bases at V and 6 bases at J, with 12 bases between the two ends. From germline, CDR1 is SEHNR and CDR2 FQNEAQ (reference sequence). The CDR3 has 13 amino acids. CDR3 in amino acids: CASSSAMIHGYTF. The DNA of the CDR3 is TGTGCCAGCAGCTCCGCCATGATCCATGGCTACACCTTC. Filled out from reference TRBV7-9 and TRBJ1-2, the complete variable domain reads DTGVSQNPRHKITKRGQNVTFRCDPISEHNRLYWYRQTLGQGPEFLTYFQNEAQLEKSRLLSDRFSAERPKGSFSTLEIQRTEQGDSAMYLCASSSAMIHGYTFGSGTRLTVV.